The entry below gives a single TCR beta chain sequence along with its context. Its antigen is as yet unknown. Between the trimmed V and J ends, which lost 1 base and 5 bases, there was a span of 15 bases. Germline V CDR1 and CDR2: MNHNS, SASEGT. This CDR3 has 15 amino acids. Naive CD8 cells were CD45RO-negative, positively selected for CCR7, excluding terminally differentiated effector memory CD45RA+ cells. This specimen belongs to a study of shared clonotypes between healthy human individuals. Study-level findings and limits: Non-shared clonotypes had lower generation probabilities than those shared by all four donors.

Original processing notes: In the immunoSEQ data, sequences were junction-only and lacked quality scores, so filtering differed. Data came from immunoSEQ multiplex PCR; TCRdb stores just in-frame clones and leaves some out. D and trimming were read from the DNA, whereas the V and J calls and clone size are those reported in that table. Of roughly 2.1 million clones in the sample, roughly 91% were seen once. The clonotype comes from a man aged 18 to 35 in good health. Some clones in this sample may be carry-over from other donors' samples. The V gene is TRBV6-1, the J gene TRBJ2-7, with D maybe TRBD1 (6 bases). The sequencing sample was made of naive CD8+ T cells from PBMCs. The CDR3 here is CASSEVTTNRDEQYF. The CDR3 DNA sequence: TGTGCCAGCAGTGAAGTAACGACCAACAGGGACGAGCAGTACTTC.